The sample holds one count of the clone carrying this T cell receptor beta chain. These data come from a study of OX40 agonist ivuxolimab in advanced cancers. For the study at large: The dose-escalation cohort had hepatocellular carcinoma, melanoma, renal cell or head and neck cancer.

Germline assignment: CDR1 ENHRY and CDR2 SYGVKD. CDR3 length equals 13 residues. Data came from immunoSEQ multiplex PCR; TCRdb stores just in-frame clones and leaves some out. Among tens of thousands of clones, roughly 87% were seen once, and the ten largest hold 11%. Excluded were patients having autoimmune disease history or systemic immunosuppression. The specimen was CD4+ or CD8+ T cells sorted from blood, collected in a trial of the OX40 agonist ivuxolimab. V gene TRBV10-3 combines with J gene TRBJ2-5; D gene unclear. The J call may be incorrect, as the DNA end agrees better with TRBJ2-7. The clonotype comes from an adult with an advanced solid tumor such as melanoma, head and neck, liver or kidney cancer. CDR3 in amino acids: CAISESSKDEQYF. CDR3 bases: TGTGCCATCAGTGAGTCGTCCAAGGACGAGCAGTACTTC.